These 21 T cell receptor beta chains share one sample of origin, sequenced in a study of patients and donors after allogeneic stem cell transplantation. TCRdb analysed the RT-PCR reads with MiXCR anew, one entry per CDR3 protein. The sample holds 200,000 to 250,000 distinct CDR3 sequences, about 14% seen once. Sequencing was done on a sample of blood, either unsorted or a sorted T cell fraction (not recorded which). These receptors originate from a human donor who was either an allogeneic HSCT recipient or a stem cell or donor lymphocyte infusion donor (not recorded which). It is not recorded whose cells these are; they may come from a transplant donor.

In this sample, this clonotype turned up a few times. This CDR3 reads CASSISPGDTGELFF. As DNA, the CDR3 is TGTGCCAGTAGTATTTCTCCGGGGGACACCGGGGAGCTGTTTTTT. V usage is TRBV19 and J usage is TRBJ2-2; weak D call: TRBD2 (6 bases). The CDR3 spans 15 residues. V dropped 3 bases and J dropped 3 bases, with 11 bases sitting between them. Per the germline V gene, CDR1 is LNHDA and CDR2 is SQIVND (reference sequence).

The CDR3 protein is CASSEDRVNSFSTDTQYF. As DNA, the CDR3 is TGTGCCAGCAGTGAAGACAGGGTCAATAGCTTTAGCACAGATACGCAGTATTTT. J is TRBJ2-3 and V is TRBV25-1; 7 bases match TRBD1. The CDR3 length is 18 residues. Germline loops: CDR1 MGHDK, CDR2 SYGVNS. The junction had 11 bases not matched to a gene; V was cut back by 2 bases and J by 0 bases. The full variable domain, rest sourced from reference TRBV25-1 and TRBJ2-3, is EADIYQTPRYLVIGTGKKITLECSQTMGHDKMYWYQQDPGMELHLIHYSYGVNSTEKGDLSSESTVSRIRTEHFPLTLESARPSHTSQYLCASSEDRVNSFSTDTQYFGPGTRLTVL.

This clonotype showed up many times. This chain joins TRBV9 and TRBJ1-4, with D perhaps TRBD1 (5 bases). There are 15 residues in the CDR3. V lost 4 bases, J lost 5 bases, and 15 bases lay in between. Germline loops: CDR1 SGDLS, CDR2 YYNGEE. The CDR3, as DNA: TGTGCCAGCAGCCCCGAGACAGCCCGGAATGAAAAACTGTTTTTT. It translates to CASSPETARNEKLFF.

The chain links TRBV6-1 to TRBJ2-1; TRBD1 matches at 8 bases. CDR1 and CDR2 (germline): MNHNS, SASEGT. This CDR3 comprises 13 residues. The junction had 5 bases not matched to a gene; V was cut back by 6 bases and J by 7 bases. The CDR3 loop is CASRRTGLNEQFF. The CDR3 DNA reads TGTGCCAGCAGGAGGACAGGGCTGAATGAGCAGTTCTTC.

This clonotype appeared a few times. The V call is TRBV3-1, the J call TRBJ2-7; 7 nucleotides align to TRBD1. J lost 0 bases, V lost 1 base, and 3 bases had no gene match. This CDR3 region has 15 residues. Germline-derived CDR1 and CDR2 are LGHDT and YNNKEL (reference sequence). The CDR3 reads CASSQGQGPSYEQYF. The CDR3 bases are TGTGCCAGCAGCCAAGGACAGGGCCCCTCCTACGAGCAGTACTTC.

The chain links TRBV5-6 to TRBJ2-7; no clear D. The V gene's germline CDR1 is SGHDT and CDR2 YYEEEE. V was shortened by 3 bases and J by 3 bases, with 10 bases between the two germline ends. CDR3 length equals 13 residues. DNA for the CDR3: TGTGCCAGCAGCTCGTTCGGCGACTACGAGCAGTACTTC. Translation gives CASSSFGDYEQYF.

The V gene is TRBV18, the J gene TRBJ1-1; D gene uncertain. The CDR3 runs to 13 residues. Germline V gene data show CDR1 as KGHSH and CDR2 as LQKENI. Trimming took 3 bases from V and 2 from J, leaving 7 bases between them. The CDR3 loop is CASSPKSNTEAFF. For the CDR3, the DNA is TGTGCCAGCTCACCGAAAAGTAACACTGAAGCTTTCTTT.

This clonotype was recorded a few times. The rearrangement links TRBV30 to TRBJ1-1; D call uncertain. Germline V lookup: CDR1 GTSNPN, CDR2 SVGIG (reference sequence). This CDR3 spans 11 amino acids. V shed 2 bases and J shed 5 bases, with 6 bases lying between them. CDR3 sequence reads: CAWSPQTEAFF. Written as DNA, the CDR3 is TGTGCCTGGAGTCCTCAGACTGAAGCTTTCTTT.

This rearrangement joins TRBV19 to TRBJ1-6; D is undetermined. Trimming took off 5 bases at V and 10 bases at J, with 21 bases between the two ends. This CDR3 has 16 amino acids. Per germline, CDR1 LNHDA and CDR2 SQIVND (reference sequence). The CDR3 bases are TGTGCCAGTAGTGCGGACGGACTTATAGGAGGCTCACCCCTCCACTTT. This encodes CASSADGLIGGSPLHF.

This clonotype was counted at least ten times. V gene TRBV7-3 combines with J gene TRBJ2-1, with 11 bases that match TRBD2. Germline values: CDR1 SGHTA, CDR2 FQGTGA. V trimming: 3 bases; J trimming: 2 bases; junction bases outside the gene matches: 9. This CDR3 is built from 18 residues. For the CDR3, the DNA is TGTGCCAGCAGCTTGTTAGCACCGACTAGCGGGGCCTACAATGAGCAGTTCTTC. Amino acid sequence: CASSLLAPTSGAYNEQFF.

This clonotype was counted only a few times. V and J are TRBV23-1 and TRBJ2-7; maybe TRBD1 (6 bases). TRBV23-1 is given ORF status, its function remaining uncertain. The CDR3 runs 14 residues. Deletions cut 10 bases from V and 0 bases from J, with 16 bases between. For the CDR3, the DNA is TGCGCCACCAGGGGACCGAACTTCTCCTACGAGCAGTACTTC. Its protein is CATRGPNFSYEQYF.

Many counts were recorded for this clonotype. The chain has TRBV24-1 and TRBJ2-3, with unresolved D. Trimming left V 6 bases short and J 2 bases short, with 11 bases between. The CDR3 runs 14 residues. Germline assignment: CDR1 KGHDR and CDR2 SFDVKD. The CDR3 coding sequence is TGTGCCACCAGTTCCTTTCGGTACACAGATACGCAGTATTTT. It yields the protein CATSSFRYTDTQYF.

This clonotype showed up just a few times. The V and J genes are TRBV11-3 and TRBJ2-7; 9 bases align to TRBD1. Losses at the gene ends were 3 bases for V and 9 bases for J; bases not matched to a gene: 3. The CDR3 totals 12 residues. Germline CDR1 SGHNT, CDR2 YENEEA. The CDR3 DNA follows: TGTGCCAGCAGCTTGGGACAGGGCGGGCAGTACTTC. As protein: CASSLGQGGQYF.

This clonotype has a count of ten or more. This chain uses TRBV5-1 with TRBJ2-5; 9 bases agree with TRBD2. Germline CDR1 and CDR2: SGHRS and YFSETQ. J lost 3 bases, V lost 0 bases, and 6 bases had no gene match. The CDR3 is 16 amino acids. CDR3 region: CASSLVLAGLEETQYF. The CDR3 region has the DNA TGCGCCAGCAGCTTGGTCCTAGCGGGATTGGAAGAGACCCAGTACTTC.

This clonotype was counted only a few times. The CDR3, as DNA: TGCAGTGCTAGCCCGGGACTAGGGGGGTACAATGAGCAGTTCTTC. Amino acid sequence: CSASPGLGGYNEQFF. This sequence joins TRBV20-1 and TRBJ2-1; 8 bases align to TRBD2. This CDR3 has 15 amino acids. V lost 3 bases to trimming and J lost 4 bases; unmatched junction nucleotides: 8. Germline CDR1 and CDR2: DFQATT and SNEGSKA (reference sequence).

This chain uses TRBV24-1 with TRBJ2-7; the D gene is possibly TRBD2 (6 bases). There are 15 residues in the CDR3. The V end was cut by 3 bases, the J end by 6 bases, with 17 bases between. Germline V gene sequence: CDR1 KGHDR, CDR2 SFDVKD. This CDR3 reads CATSDRPGSGGEQYF. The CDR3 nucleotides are TGTGCCACCAGTGATCGACCGGGATCCGGGGGCGAGCAGTACTTC.

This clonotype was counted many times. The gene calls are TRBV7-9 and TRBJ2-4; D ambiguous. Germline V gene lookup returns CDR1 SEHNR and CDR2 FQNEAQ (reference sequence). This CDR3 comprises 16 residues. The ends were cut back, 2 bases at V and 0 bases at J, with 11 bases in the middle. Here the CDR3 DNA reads TGTGCCAGCAGCTTACTAGTCGGTGTAGCCAAAAACATTCAGTACTTC. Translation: CASSLLVGVAKNIQYF.

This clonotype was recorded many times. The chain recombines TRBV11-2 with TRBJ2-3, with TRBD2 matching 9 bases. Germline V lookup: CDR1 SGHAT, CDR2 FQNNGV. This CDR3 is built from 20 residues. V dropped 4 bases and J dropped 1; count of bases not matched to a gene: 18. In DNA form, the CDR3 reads TGTGCCAGCAGCTCGCCTCCCAGCGGGGGGCCCGGGTCACGCACAGATACGCAGTATTTT. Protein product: CASSSPPSGGPGSRTDTQYF.

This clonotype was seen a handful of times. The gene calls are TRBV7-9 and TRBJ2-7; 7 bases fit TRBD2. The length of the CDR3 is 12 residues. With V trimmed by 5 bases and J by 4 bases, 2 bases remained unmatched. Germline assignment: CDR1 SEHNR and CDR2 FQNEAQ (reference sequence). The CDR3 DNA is TGTGCCAGCAGCCAGGGACTATACGAGCAGTACTTC. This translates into CASSQGLYEQYF.

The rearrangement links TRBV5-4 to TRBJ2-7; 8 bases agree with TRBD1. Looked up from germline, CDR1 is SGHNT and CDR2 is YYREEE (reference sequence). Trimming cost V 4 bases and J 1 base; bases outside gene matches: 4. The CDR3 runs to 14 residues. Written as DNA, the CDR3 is TGTGCCAGCAGCCCAAGACAGGGGTCCTACGAGCAGTACTTC. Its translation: CASSPRQGSYEQYF.

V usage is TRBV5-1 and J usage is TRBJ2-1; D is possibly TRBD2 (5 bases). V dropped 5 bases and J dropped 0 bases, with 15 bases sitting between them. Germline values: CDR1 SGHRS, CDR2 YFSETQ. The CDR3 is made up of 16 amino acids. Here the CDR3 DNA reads TGCGCCAGCAGTCGGAGGACGGGAAGCTCCTACAATGAGCAGTTCTTC. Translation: CASSRRTGSSYNEQFF.